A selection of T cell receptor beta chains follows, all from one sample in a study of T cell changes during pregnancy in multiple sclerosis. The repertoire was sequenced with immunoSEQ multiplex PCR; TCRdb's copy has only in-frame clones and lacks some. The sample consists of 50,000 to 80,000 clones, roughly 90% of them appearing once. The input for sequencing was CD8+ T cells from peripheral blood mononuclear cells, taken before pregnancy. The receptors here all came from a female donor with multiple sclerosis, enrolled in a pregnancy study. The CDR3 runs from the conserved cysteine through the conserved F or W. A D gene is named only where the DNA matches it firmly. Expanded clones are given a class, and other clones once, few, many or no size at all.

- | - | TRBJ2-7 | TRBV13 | TGTGCCAGCAGCTTGGGGACACTCCCTTCCTACGAGCAGTACTTC | CASSLGTLPSYEQYF
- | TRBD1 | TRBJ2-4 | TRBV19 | TGTGCCAGTAGTACCTCCGGGACAGGGATTTTGGCGGACATTCAGTACTTC | CASSTSGTGILADIQYF
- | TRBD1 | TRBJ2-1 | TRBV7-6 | TGTGCCAGCAGCCCACGACAGGGGGCCAACAATGAGCAGTTCTTC | CASSPRQGANNEQFF
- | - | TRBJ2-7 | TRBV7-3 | TGTGCCAGCAGCTCGAACCGGGACTCCTACGAGCAGTACTTC | CASSSNRDSYEQYF
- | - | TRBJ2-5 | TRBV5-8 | TGTGCCAGCAGCTCCCCCGGACAGGAGGGACCGAGGGGGACCCAGTACTTC | CASSSPGQEGPRGTQYF
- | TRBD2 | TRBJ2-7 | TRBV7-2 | TGTGCCAGCAGCTATCCCGGACTAGCGAAGGAGCAGTACTTC | CASSYPGLAKEQYF
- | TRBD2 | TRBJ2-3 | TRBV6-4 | TGTGCCAGCAGAACTCCGGGGACTAGCCTCACAGATACGCAGTATTTT | CASRTPGTSLTDTQYF
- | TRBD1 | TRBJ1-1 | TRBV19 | TGTGCCAGTAGTAGGGACAGGGGAATCGTAGACACTGAAGCTTTCTTT | CASSRDRGIVDTEAFF
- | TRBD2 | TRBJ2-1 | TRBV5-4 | TGTGCCAGCAGCCCCCCCCTGGGGGGGGGATACAATGAGCAGTTCTTC | CASSPPLGGGYNEQFF
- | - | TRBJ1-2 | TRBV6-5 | TGTGCCAGCAGTTACTCGGTCTCCGGTTACCCAGGCTACACCTTC | CASSYSVSGYPGYTF
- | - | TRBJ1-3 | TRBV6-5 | TGTGCCAGCAGTTACTCCCCAGACAACTCTGGAAACACCATATATTTT | CASSYSPDNSGNTIYF
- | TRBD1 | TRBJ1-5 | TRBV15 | TGTGCCACCAGCAGAGACAGGGGGCAAGGTCAGCCCCAGCATTTT | CATSRDRGQGQPQHF
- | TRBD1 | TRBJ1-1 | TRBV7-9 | TGTGCCAGCGGACAGGAGAACACTGAAGCTTTCTTT | CASGQENTEAFF
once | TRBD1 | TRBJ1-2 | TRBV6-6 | TGTGCCAGCAGTACTGGGGTCAGGGGGAACTTC | CASSTGVRGNF
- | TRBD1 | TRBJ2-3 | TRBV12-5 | TGTGCTAGTGGACCACCGGGACAGAGCATAGGTACGCAGTATTTT | CASGPPGQSIGTQYF
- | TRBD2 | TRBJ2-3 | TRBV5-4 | TGTGCCAGCTGGGGGGGATTCAGCACAGATACGCAGTATTTT | CASWGGFSTDTQYF
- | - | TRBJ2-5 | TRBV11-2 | TGTGCCAGCAGCTTAGCTCACAGCCAACAAGAGACCCAGTACTTC | CASSLAHSQQETQYF
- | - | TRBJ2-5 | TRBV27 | TGTGCCAGCGGACCCTTGGGAGCGAAAGAGACCCAGTACTTC | CASGPLGAKETQYF
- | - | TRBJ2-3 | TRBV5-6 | TGTGCCAGCAGCTTGGGCCTAGCAAGCACAGATACGCAGTATTTT | CASSLGLASTDTQYF
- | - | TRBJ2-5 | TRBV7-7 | TGTGCTAGCAGCGCCCTGACATACTCCCAAGAGACCCAGTACTTC | CASSALTYSQETQYF
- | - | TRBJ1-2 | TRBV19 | TGTGCCAGTAGTTTGTTGGAGGCGGATGGCTACACCTTC | CASSLLEADGYTF
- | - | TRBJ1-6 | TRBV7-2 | TGTGCCAGCAGCTTAGGGGGGGATGGGTCACCCCTCCACTTT | CASSLGGDGSPLHF
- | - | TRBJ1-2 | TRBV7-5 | TGTGCCAGAAGCTTAGGATGTGGAGCTAACTATGGCTACACCTTC | CARSLGCGANYGYTF
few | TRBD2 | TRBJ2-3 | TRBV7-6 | TGTGCCAGCAGCCTTCCAAGCGGGGGGATGGTGGATACGCAGTATTTT | CASSLPSGGMVDTQYF
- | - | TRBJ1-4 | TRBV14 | TGTGCCAGCAGCCGGCTTGTCGGGGAATTAAATGAAAAACTGTTTTTT | CASSRLVGELNEKLFF
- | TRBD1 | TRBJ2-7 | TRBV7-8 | TGTGCCAGCAGTATACCCACCGACAGGGGGGTATCCTACGAGCAGTACTTC | CASSIPTDRGVSYEQYF
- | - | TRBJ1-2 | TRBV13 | TGTGCCAGCAGCCTCACAGACAACTATGGCTACACCTTC | CASSLTDNYGYTF